The source of this T cell receptor beta chain is a study of vaccination and CD4 T cells after COVID-19. The overall study: Stimuli were overlapping spike peptide pools of SARS-CoV-2 and three common cold coronaviruses (HCoV-NL63, HCoV-OC43, HCoV-229E).

With the Oncomine TCR Beta short-read assay, DNA from cultured CD4+ T cells was sequenced. Genomic DNA was isolated from cultured CD4+ T cells. TCRdb fed the PCR reads into MiXCR, producing one record per CDR3 protein. The profile shows about 15,000 distinct CDR3 sequences, approximately 50% of them singletons. This clonotype was observed a few times. Its antigen remains unidentified. Study-wide results and caveats: Researchers report that a median about 90% of reactive clones in convalescent patients surfaced only post-vaccination.

Treatment meaning: roughly 10-day PBMC culture with coronavirus spike peptide pools or control peptides (ViraFEST assay). This clonotype was sampled from a human donor who had recovered from COVID-19. The specimen was CD4+ T cells from blood, cultured in vitro, collected before SARS-CoV-2 vaccination.

CDR3 sequence reads: CAISDGARLDSPLHF. For the CDR3, the DNA is TGTGCCATCAGTGACGGGGCCCGTTTGGATTCACCCCTCCACTTT. The rearrangement links TRBV10-3 to TRBJ1-6, with D maybe TRBD1 (5 bases). Germline CDR1 reads ENHRY; CDR2 reads SYGVKD. The CDR3 sequence is 15 residues long. Deletions cut 3 bases from V and 8 bases from J, with 14 bases between.